The subject of this entry is one TCR beta chain. Its antigen is currently unknown. These data come from a study of cytomegalovirus exposure and HLA in healthy donors. 60 Vbeta and 13 Jbeta primers were used in PCR. Assay used: immunoSEQ multiplex PCR; TCRdb lists only in-frame clones, some missing. Of about 190,000 clones listed, 75% to 85% are singletons. General study results and limits: A list of around 160 TCR beta chains associated with cytomegalovirus was given. Solely CMV serostatus was available to characterize immune exposure.

The germline CDR1 and CDR2 sequences are LGHNA and YNFKEQ. V lost 5 bases, J lost 0 bases, and 13 bases lay in between. This CDR3 region has 15 residues. The genes are TRBV4-2 and TRBJ2-5; maybe TRBD1 (5 bases). The sequenced material came from PBMCs. The sequence was obtained from a woman aged 25 to 39 in good health and CMV-seropositive. The CDR3 bases are TGTGCCAGCAGCTCAAACCAGGGTTACCAAGAGACCCAGTACTTC. It specifies CASSSNQGYQETQYF.